These 20 T cell receptor beta chains came from one sample sequenced in a study of persistence of HIV-infected CD4 T cells. Cells were stimulated nonspecifically with anti-CD3/anti-CD28 magnetic beads. Responding CD4+ T cells were sorted by upregulation of both CD40 ligand and CD69. The immunoSEQ assay was version 4, run in survey mode. Sequenced by immunoSEQ multiplex PCR; TCRdb stores in-frame clones only, minus some. In the table there are 35,000 to 45,000 clones, 87% of which are singletons. No antigens are known for them. The specimen comprised CD4+ T cells sorted from PBMCs after roughly 17-hour stimulation, sampled from a patient who received antiretroviral therapy. The receptors were gathered from an adult man with HIV who was CMV-seropositive.

This clone was counted once. This sequence joins TRBV15 and TRBJ1-2; D might be TRBD1 (6 bases). This CDR3 is 16 amino acids long. The V end lost 0 bases, the J end lost 3 bases, and 14 bases lay between the germline ends. Germline CDR1 and CDR2: LNHNV and YYDKDF (reference sequence). As DNA, the CDR3 is TGTGCCACCAGCAGAGATGGGGGCGCGGAGGACTATGGCTACACCTTC. Translating it yields CATSRDGGAEDYGYTF.

On this clone itself: The junction and the germline gene differ at one end; a read error may be behind it. The chain carries TRBV30 and TRBJ1-4; D is possibly TRBD1 (6 bases). CDR1 is GTSNPN, CDR2 SVGIG, per germline (reference sequence). The CDR3 is 14 amino acids. The CDR3 DNA reads as TGTGCCTGGAGTCCACCAGGGGTCCCCGGGACTCGATCTTTT. It translates to CAWSPPGVPGTRSF.

The J gene is TRBJ2-1, the V gene TRBV24-1; a possible D gene is TRBD2 (5 bases). With 12 bases removed from V and 3 bases from J, the gap between germline ends came to 20 bases. The CDR3 spans 15 residues. CDR1 is KGHDR, CDR2 SFDVKD, per germline. The CDR3: CASSTGNPGYNEQFF. The CDR3 nucleotides are TGTGCCTCCTCTACCGGGAATCCGGGCTACAATGAGCAGTTCTTC.

The V and J genes are TRBV5-1 and TRBJ1-2; 7 nucleotides agree with TRBD1. Germline CDR1 is SGHRS and CDR2 is YFSETQ. The trim removed 4 bases at V and 4 bases at J, leaving 7 bases unmatched. The CDR3 runs 14 residues. The CDR3 DNA is TGCGCCAGCAGCGCAGACAGGGTGGGCTATGGCTACACCTTC. It encodes CASSADRVGYGYTF.

The rearrangement links TRBV30 to TRBJ1-2, with D uncertain. The CDR3 length is 11 residues. Per germline, CDR1 GTSNPN and CDR2 SVGIG (reference sequence). Trimming cost V 4 bases and J 8 bases, with 11 bases left between them. CDR3 amino acids: CAWTLEGGYTF. CDR3 DNA sequence: TGTGCCTGGACGTTAGAAGGGGGCTACACCTTC.

The chain recombines TRBV9 with TRBJ1-4, with TRBD1 as a possible D gene (6 bases). Between the trimmed V and J ends, which lost 3 bases and 4 bases, there was a span of 13 bases. Germline V gene sequence: CDR1 SGDLS, CDR2 YYNGEE. The CDR3 is made up of 15 amino acids. CDR3 in DNA: TGTGCCAGCAGCGGGTCGGCAGGGGTTAATGAAAAACTGTTTTTT. This encodes CASSGSAGVNEKLFF. Variable domain in full (rest from reference TRBV9 and TRBJ1-4): DSGVTQTPKHLITATGQRVTLRCSPRSGDLSVYWYQQSLDQGLQFLIQYYNGEERAKGNILERFSAQQFPDLHSELNLSSLELGDSALYFCASSGSAGVNEKLFFGSGTQLSVL.

The rearrangement links TRBV6-5 to TRBJ1-1; possible D gene TRBD1, 6 bases. The CDR3 runs to 15 residues. V was pared by 2 bases and J by 5 bases, with 15 bases between. Germline CDR1 and CDR2: MNHEY and SVGAGI. Written as DNA, the CDR3 is TGTGCCAGCAGTTACCAGGGGAGCGGAGGGACTGAAGCTTTCTTT. The encoded protein is CASSYQGSGGTEAFF.

The chain carries TRBV25-1 and TRBJ2-7, with D perhaps matching TRBD1 (6 bases). V gave up 6 bases and J gave up 2 bases, with 14 bases separating them. The CDR3 totals 14 residues. Germline lookup yields CDR1 MGHDK and CDR2 SYGVNS. The CDR3: CASRETGKTYEQYF. The CDR3 DNA is TGTGCCAGCAGAGAGACAGGCAAGACCTACGAGCAGTACTTC.

This clone showed up just a few times. This sequence joins TRBV3-1 (or the pseudogene TRBV3-2) and TRBJ2-5; the D is unclear. Trimming pared 4 bases from V and 5 bases from J, leaving 11 bases between. From germline, CDR1 is LGHDT and CDR2 YNNKEL (reference sequence). The CDR3 runs 13 residues. The CDR3 is CASSPTGWETQYF. The CDR3 nucleotides are TGTGCCAGCAGCCCGACTGGGTGGGAGACCCAGTACTTC.

The chain combines TRBV29-1 with TRBJ1-1; TRBD1 might be the D (5 bases). The CDR3 totals 14 residues. V lost 5 bases to trimming and J lost 4 bases, with 17 bases between them. Germline values: CDR1 SQVTM, CDR2 ANQGSEA. Here the CDR3 DNA reads TGCAGCGTTATCAGGGAGCTCGGGGGCACTGAAGCTTTCTTT. Protein product: CSVIRELGGTEAFF.

The V gene is TRBV11-3, the J gene TRBJ2-2; D is unclear. V shed 4 bases and J shed 0 bases, with 15 bases lying between them. CDR1 and CDR2 (germline): SGHNT, YENEEA. The CDR3 runs to 17 residues. CDR3 protein: CASSSSRTNANTGELFF. CDR3 in DNA: TGTGCCAGCAGCTCCTCCCGGACGAACGCGAACACCGGGGAGCTGTTTTTT.

This sequence joins TRBV10-3 and TRBJ2-7, with D possibly TRBD2 on 7 matching bases. The CDR3 is made up of 15 amino acids. Germline V gives CDR1 ENHRY, CDR2 SYGVKD. Trimming stripped 2 bases from V and 2 bases from J, with 13 bases between. The CDR3 is CAISERRGATYEQYF. In DNA form, the CDR3 reads TGTGCCATCAGTGAGCGTCGGGGGGCGACCTACGAGCAGTACTTC.

In this sample, this clone turned up once. The V call is TRBV6-5, the J call TRBJ1-1; D is unresolved. CDR3 length: 14 amino acids. CDR1 MNHEY and CDR2 SVGAGI come from the germline V gene. Trimming shortened V by 6 bases and J by 2 bases, and 13 bases separated the two germline ends. The CDR3 DNA follows: TGTGCCAGCAGAGGCAGCTTCTTCAACACTGAAGCTTTCTTT. Its translation: CASRGSFFNTEAFF.

This clone was detected once. V gene TRBV30 combines with J gene TRBJ1-5; D remains ambiguous. CDR1 and CDR2 from the germline V gene are GTSNPN and SVGIG (reference sequence). CDR3 length: 15 amino acids. Trimming pared 0 bases from V and 0 bases from J, leaving 9 bases between. The CDR3 sequence: CAWSVAGYSNQPQHF. CDR3 in DNA: TGTGCCTGGAGTGTAGCCGGGTATAGCAATCAGCCCCAGCATTTT.

The rearrangement uses TRBV7-2 and TRBJ1-5; 10 nucleotides line up with TRBD1. CDR1 is SGHTA and CDR2 is FQGNSA in the germline V gene. The CDR3 consists of 16 residues. After removal of 5 bases from V and 2 bases from J, the junction contained 6 bases not matched to a gene. As DNA, the CDR3 is TGTGCCAGCAGCGGGACAGGGGTATTCGGCAATCAGCCCCAGCATTTT. This gives the protein CASSGTGVFGNQPQHF.

J is TRBJ2-7 and V is TRBV18; D assignment may be TRBD1 or TRBD2 (6 bases each). This CDR3 has 14 residues. V was shortened by 3 bases and J by 1 base, with 10 bases between the two germline ends. CDR1 is KGHSH, CDR2 LQKENI, per germline. CDR3 in DNA: TGTGCCAGCTCACCGAGGGGGGAGTCCTACGAGCAGTACTTC. This translates into CASSPRGESYEQYF.

The chain combines TRBV15 with TRBJ2-5, with TRBD2 matching 15 bases. Germline values: CDR1 LNHNV, CDR2 YYDKDF (reference sequence). The CDR3 length is 15 residues. Unmatched junction bases numbered 3, after V lost 3 bases and J lost 7 bases. CDR3 nucleotides: TGTGCCACCAGCAGCCGGACTAGCGGGGGGGGGACCCAGTACTTC. It translates to CATSSRTSGGGTQYF.

The V gene is TRBV28, the J gene TRBJ2-1, with D possibly TRBD1 on 5 matching bases. The V gene lost 1 base and the J gene lost 8 bases, with 9 bases spanning the gap. CDR1 is MDHEN, CDR2 SYDVKM, per germline. This CDR3 comprises 13 residues. In nucleotides, the CDR3 is TGTGCCAGCAGTTTATATATAGGGGATGAGCAGTTCTTC. Protein product: CASSLYIGDEQFF.

This clone was seen only once. This sequence joins TRBV29-1 and TRBJ2-3, with 9 bases matching TRBD1. Germline V gene data show CDR1 as SQVTM and CDR2 as ANQGSEA. V lost 5 bases, J lost 0 bases, and 3 bases stayed unmatched. The length of the CDR3 is 14 residues. The CDR3 is CSVLQGASTDTQYF. CDR3 sequence (DNA): TGCAGCGTTTTACAGGGGGCTAGCACAGATACGCAGTATTTT.

V usage is TRBV30 and J usage is TRBJ1-5; D might be TRBD1 (5 bases). Germline V gene data show CDR1 as GTSNPN and CDR2 as SVGIG (reference sequence). V dropped 0 bases and J dropped 11 bases, with 14 bases sitting between them. This CDR3 has 13 amino acids. For the CDR3, the DNA is TGTGCCTGGAGTGTACGGCAGGGCCAGGCCCAGCATTTT. Residues: CAWSVRQGQAQHF.